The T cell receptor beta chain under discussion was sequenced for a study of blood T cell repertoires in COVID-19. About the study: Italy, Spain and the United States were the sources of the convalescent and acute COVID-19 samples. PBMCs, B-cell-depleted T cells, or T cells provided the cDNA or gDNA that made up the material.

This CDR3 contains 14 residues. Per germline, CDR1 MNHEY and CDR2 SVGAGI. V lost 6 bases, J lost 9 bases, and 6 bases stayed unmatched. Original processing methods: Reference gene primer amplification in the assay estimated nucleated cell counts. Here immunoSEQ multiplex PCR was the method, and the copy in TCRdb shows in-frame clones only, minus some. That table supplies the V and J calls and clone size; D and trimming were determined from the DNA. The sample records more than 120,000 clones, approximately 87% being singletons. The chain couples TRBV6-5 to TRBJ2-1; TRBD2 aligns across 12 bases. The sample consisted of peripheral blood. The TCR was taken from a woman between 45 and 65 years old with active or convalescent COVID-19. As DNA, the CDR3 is TGTGCCAGCAGGACTAGCGGGAGCTGGGCTGAGCAGTTCTTC. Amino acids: CASRTSGSWAEQFF.